Sequencing of this T cell receptor (beta chain) was carried out in a study of cytomegalovirus exposure and HLA in healthy donors. Study as a whole: Early released data comprised about 85 million unique TCRs from HLA-typed donors.

Notes on the study in general: The study flagged roughly 160 TCR beta chains as cytomegalovirus-associated. In a later analysis, TCR association rates varied by HLA locus: DRB1 most, HLA-C fewest.

PCR amplification relied on 60 Vbeta primers (plus 13 Jbeta primers). Method: immunoSEQ multiplex PCR; TCRdb's copy keeps in-frame clones and lacks some. This repertoire shows 120,000 to 150,000 clones, around 81% found once; its top ten account for approximately 6.2%. CDR1 WSHSY and CDR2 SAAADI come from the germline V gene. The V and J ends lost 5 bases and 0 bases respectively, with 8 bases between them. CDR3 length: 14 amino acids. About this clone itself: What it binds is not known.

The TCR sequence derives from a middle-aged man in good health and CMV-seropositive. The V gene is TRBV10-2, the J gene TRBJ1-5; D may be TRBD1 (5 bases). Source material: PBMCs. This CDR3 reads CASSRQFSNQPQHF. The DNA for the CDR3 is TGCGCCAGCAGTCGACAGTTTAGCAATCAGCCCCAGCATTTT.